The entry below gives a single T cell receptor (beta chain) sequence along with its context. Its target is unknown. The V gene end was trimmed by 6 bases and the J gene end by 0 bases; junction bases not matched to a gene: 4. The CDR3 loop spans 17 amino acids. Germline V gene data show CDR1 as MDHEN and CDR2 as SYDVKM. Assay: immunoSEQ multiplex PCR; the TCRdb copy retains only in-frame clones and omits some. The repertoire has 140,000 to 150,000 clones, 89% of them found once; the top ten carry around 4.9%. The record originates from a study of T cell responses to AZD1222 COVID-19 vaccine. Study-wide results and limits: Repertoires in all cases were sampled only once the peak T cell response had passed. The reported proportion of spike-specific TCRs targeting unmutated variant regions was nearly half. Increased Spike-specific TCR breadth and depth were observed after two AZD1222 doses.

The sequence was obtained from an adult in good health. This sample comprised peripheral blood, obtained on day 0 of AZD1222 vaccination. V is TRBV28 and J is TRBJ2-2, with 13 bases lining up with TRBD2. CDR3 nucleotide sequence: TGTGCCAGCAGGGGTGGACTAGCGGGAGCGAACACCGGGGAGCTGTTTTTT. This codes for CASRGGLAGANTGELFF.